Here is one T cell receptor (beta chain) with its context. Its antigen is not known. Sequenced by immunoSEQ multiplex PCR; TCRdb stores in-frame clones only, minus some. Among 200,000 or so clones listed, around 84% were seen once. The data were taken from a study of cytomegalovirus exposure and HLA in healthy donors. Study outcomes and limitations: The classifier, whose performance was assessed in both the original and validation cohorts, reportedly diagnosed cytomegalovirus status with high specificity and sensitivity.

CDR1 is PRHDT and CDR2 is FYEKMQ in the germline V gene (reference sequence). V was trimmed by 8 bases and J by 9 bases, leaving 14 bases between them. The CDR3 runs to 12 residues. The chain couples TRBV13 to TRBJ2-1; maybe TRBD2 (6 bases). This TCR was sampled from a young man in good health and CMV-seropositive. The specimen was PBMCs. CDR3 in DNA: TGTGCCAGCGCTAGCCACGGGGGTGAGCAGTTCTTC. Amino acid sequence: CASASHGGEQFF.